Given below is one T cell receptor beta chain in context. Its antigen is still unknown. CDR1 SGHRS and CDR2 YFSETQ come from the germline V gene. The V end lost 3 bases, the J end lost 3 bases, and 13 bases lay between the germline ends. The CDR3 extends over 14 amino acids. This sample was included in a study of shared clonotypes between healthy human individuals. Study-wide findings and caveats: Rarefaction showed sorted-subset sequencing was incomplete despite large depth.

Produced via immunoSEQ multiplex PCR; TCRdb's table is partial and in-frame only. Among roughly 320,000 clones, around 90% were seen once, and the ten largest hold 15% to 20%. This TCR was sampled from a young man in good health. V usage is TRBV5-1 and J usage is TRBJ2-7; D unclear. What was sequenced was memory CD8+ T cells sorted from blood. Subset meaning: CD45RO+ cells pooled with CCR7-negative TemRA cells. The DNA for the CDR3 is TGCGCCAGCAGCTATGTCGGACGGATCTACGAGCAGTACTTC. Its protein product is CASSYVGRIYEQYF.